Below, 15 T cell receptor beta chains from the same sample are listed, as sequenced in a study of Tregs in tolerant kidney transplant recipients. Method: immunoSEQ multiplex PCR; TCRdb's copy keeps in-frame clones and lacks some. The table shows roughly 80,000 clones, with around 98% occurring only once. This material consisted of CD4+ T cells from blood, taken before the transplant. These TCRs come from a human donor who received a combined kidney and bone marrow transplant.

The chain joins TRBV28 to TRBJ2-7, with D unresolved. V lost 8 bases to trimming and J lost 2 bases, with 13 bases between them. The CDR3 consists of 13 residues. Germline V lookup: CDR1 MDHEN, CDR2 SYDVKM. DNA for the CDR3: TGTGCCAGCTCCGCCAGTCCACCCTACGAGCAGTACTTC. It translates to CASSASPPYEQYF.

The rearrangement joins TRBV7-2 to TRBJ2-3, with 11 nucleotides matching TRBD2. Germline loops: CDR1 SGHTA, CDR2 FQGNSA. V shed 2 bases and J 1 base; nucleotides not matched to a gene: 2. CDR3 size: 16 residues. The CDR3 nucleotides are TGTGCCAGCAGCTTACAACTAGCGGGGGGCACAGATACGCAGTATTTT. Protein sequence: CASSLQLAGGTDTQYF. The variable domain in full, completed from reference TRBV7-2 and TRBJ2-3, reads GAGVSQSPSNKVTEKGKDVELRCDPISGHTALYWYRQSLGQGLEFLIYFQGNSAPDKSGLPSDRFSAERTGGSVSTLTIQRTQQEDSAVYLCASSLQLAGGTDTQYFGPGTRLTVL.

J is TRBJ1-4 and V is TRBV28, with D tentatively TRBD1 (6 bases). This CDR3 has 16 residues. V was cut by 5 bases and J by 8 bases, with 21 bases left in between. Germline V gene lookup returns CDR1 MDHEN and CDR2 SYDVKM. The DNA of the CDR3 is TGTGCCAGCAGTCAACCCCGGGGGGGGGCTGGGGAAAAACTGTTTTTT. This codes for CASSQPRGGAGEKLFF.

The chain joins TRBV7-2 to TRBJ2-3, with D unresolved. Per germline, CDR1 SGHTA and CDR2 FQGNSA. This CDR3 is 13 amino acids long. V dropped 5 bases and J dropped 2 bases, with 8 bases sitting between them. The CDR3 DNA reads as TGTGCCAGCAGCCGAACTTACACAGATACGCAGTATTTT. Its translation is CASSRTYTDTQYF.

V and J are TRBV4-1 and TRBJ2-4, with 9 bases fitting TRBD1. The CDR3 covers 16 residues. V was pared by 4 bases and J by 6 bases, with 10 bases of the junction left unmatched. The germline gives CDR1 MGHRA, CDR2 YSYEKL. The CDR3 is CASSPKVRGQGNIQYF. CDR3 coding DNA: TGCGCCAGCAGCCCAAAAGTAAGGGGACAGGGAAACATTCAGTACTTC.

The chain recombines TRBV6-6 with TRBJ1-5, with D perhaps TRBD1 (6 bases). Germline loops: CDR1 MNHNY, CDR2 SVGAGI (reference sequence). The CDR3 runs 12 residues. The germline V and J ends were trimmed by 4 bases and 9 bases, with 10 bases remaining between them. CDR3 sequence (DNA): TGTGCCAGCAGTTCGTGGGGGCTGCCCCAGCATTTT. This encodes CASSSWGLPQHF.

J is TRBJ2-2 and V is TRBV7-8; a weak D match, TRBD1 (6 bases). Germline V gene sequence: CDR1 SGHVS, CDR2 FQNEAQ. V dropped 0 bases and J dropped 2 bases, with 13 bases sitting between them. There are 17 residues in the CDR3. The CDR3 here is CASSLASRTVNTGELFF. The CDR3, as DNA: TGTGCCAGCAGCTTAGCTAGCCGGACAGTTAACACCGGGGAGCTGTTTTTT. Together with reference TRBV7-8 and TRBJ2-2, the CDR3 gives the full variable domain: GAGVSQSPRYKVAKRGQDVALRCDPISGHVSLFWYQQALGQGPEFLTYFQNEAQLDKSGLPSDRFFAERPEGSVSTLKIQRTQQEDSAVYLCASSLASRTVNTGELFFGEGSRLTVL.

The V and J genes are TRBV29-1 and TRBJ2-7, with 10 bases matching TRBD1. The CDR3 totals 14 residues. Germline CDR1 and CDR2: SQVTM and ANQGSEA. Trimming took 4 bases from V and 0 from J; bases not matched to a gene: 3. The CDR3, as DNA: TGCAGCGTTGTAAGGACAGGGGGCTCCTACGAGCAGTACTTC. This gives the protein CSVVRTGGSYEQYF.

The chain uses TRBV13 and TRBJ2-1; the match to TRBD1 covers 8 bases. The V and J ends lost 2 bases and 4 bases, in that order; junction bases with no gene match: 13. Germline CDR1 PRHDT, CDR2 FYEKMQ (reference sequence). The CDR3 is made up of 18 amino acids. This CDR3 reads CASSLTVLGQGFYNEQFF. The CDR3 DNA reads as TGTGCCAGCAGCTTAACGGTTCTTGGACAGGGCTTTTACAATGAGCAGTTCTTC.

The rearrangement uses TRBV7-9 and TRBJ1-5, with TRBD1 matching 7 bases. V shed 3 bases and J 7 bases; nucleotides not matched to a gene: 3. Per the germline V gene, CDR1 is SEHNR and CDR2 is FQNEAQ (reference sequence). This CDR3 region has 13 residues. CDR3: CASSFTGEQPQHF. DNA of the CDR3: TGTGCCAGCAGCTTTACAGGGGAGCAGCCCCAGCATTTT.

The chain links TRBV7-2 to TRBJ1-1, with TRBD1 matching over 11 bases. CDR3 size: 16 residues. The germline V gene has CDR1 SGHTA and CDR2 FQGNSA. J lost 4 bases, V lost 2 bases, and 6 bases had no gene match. CDR3 amino acids: CASSLLTGTGGTEAFF. DNA for the CDR3: TGTGCCAGCAGCTTACTAACCGGGACAGGGGGCACTGAAGCTTTCTTT.

The rearrangement uses TRBV7-2 and TRBJ2-7; unclear D gene. Germline V gene lookup returns CDR1 SGHTA and CDR2 FQGNSA. Trimming pared 1 base from V and 2 bases from J, leaving 9 bases between. This CDR3 is built from 14 residues. The CDR3 DNA follows: TGTGCCAGCAGCTTAGTCGGTCCGACCTACGAGCAGTACTTC. Protein: CASSLVGPTYEQYF.

The genes are TRBV2 and TRBJ2-7; no reliable D call. V lost 7 bases and J 0 bases, leaving 10 bases between the germline ends. Germline CDR1 reads SNHLY; CDR2 reads FYNNEI. The CDR3 length is 13 residues. DNA of the CDR3: TGTGCCAGCAAACGAGCTTACTCCTACGAGCAGTACTTC. It encodes CASKRAYSYEQYF.

The rearrangement joins TRBV7-9 to TRBJ2-7; 9 bases are a match to TRBD1. Germline V lookup: CDR1 SEHNR, CDR2 FQNEAQ (reference sequence). The CDR3 has 15 amino acids. J gave up 5 bases and V 1 base, and 6 bases lay outside the gene matches. The CDR3 coding sequence is TGTGCCAGCAGCTTAGGGACAGGGGCAGGCGACGAGCAGTACTTC. Residues: CASSLGTGAGDEQYF.

The chain combines TRBV6-6 with TRBJ2-3; D unclear. Germline V gives CDR1 MNHNY, CDR2 SVGAGI (reference sequence). Deletions cut 7 bases from V and 1 base from J, with 15 bases between. The CDR3 covers 15 residues. The DNA of the CDR3 is TGTGCCAGCACTGGGTTGGGCAGCCGCACAGATACGCAGTATTTT. As protein: CASTGLGSRTDTQYF.